The sequence of this T cell receptor (beta chain) was determined in a study of metastatic and nonmetastatic thyroid tumors. Turning to the study itself: A comparison of repertoires was made across blood and tumor or nodule tissue from malignant and benign thyroid patients.

Before thyroid surgery, none of the patients had received any treatment. The V gene lost 3 bases and the J gene lost 6 bases, with 15 bases spanning the gap. CDR3 length: 15 residues. The germline V gene encodes CDR1 MGHRA and CDR2 YSYEKL. Overall study results and limits: Malignant tumors reportedly showed significantly higher TCR beta diversity than benign nodules in both blood and tumor.

This clone was seen many times. Its antigen is not known. As originally analysed: The distant-metastasis classifier for papillary thyroid cancer was built from CDR3 differences across clinicopathological groups. TCRdb reanalyzed the PCR reads with MiXCR. TCRdb's processing, not the authors', yielded these V and J calls. The sample lists tens of thousands of clones, 9.5% to 13% occurring once. This chain connects TRBV4-1 to TRBJ2-1; D is possibly TRBD1 or TRBD2 (5 bases each). This clonotype originated in a male donor with papillary thyroid cancer or a benign thyroid nodule (not recorded which). Some clones in this sample may be carry-over from other donors' samples. The material sequenced was blood. Here the CDR3 reads CASSQRPDGANEQFF. The CDR3 DNA reads TGCGCCAGCAGCCAGAGACCCGACGGGGCCAATGAGCAGTTCTTC.